The 8 T cell receptor beta chains below were found in one sample sequenced in a study of T cell repertoires in cytomegalovirus infection. TCRdb reanalysed the reads using MiXCR and keeps one entry per CDR3 protein. The sample yields hundreds of thousands of distinct CDR3 sequences, under 8.5% seen once. The sample consisted of PBMCs. These receptors were collected from a human donor in good health (CMV status not recorded). Some clones in this sample may be carry-over from other donors' samples.

In this sample, this clonotype turned up many times. The chain links TRBV6-1 to TRBJ2-1, with D uncertain. This CDR3 is built from 17 residues. Germline V lookup: CDR1 MNHNS, CDR2 SASEGT. V dropped 0 bases and J dropped 3 bases, with 15 bases sitting between them. The CDR3 sequence is CASSEAGLPGSYNEQFF. Here the CDR3 DNA reads TGTGCCAGCAGTGAAGCCGGGCTCCCAGGAAGCTACAATGAGCAGTTCTTC.

This clonotype was found many times. CDR3 DNA sequence: TGTGCCAGCAGCTTAAGGGTGTCGCAGGGTGTAAATACGCAGTATTTT. Its protein is CASSLRVSQGVNTQYF. The rearrangement uses TRBV7-2 and TRBJ2-3, with D possibly TRBD1 on 5 matching bases. The CDR3 is made up of 16 amino acids. V lost 2 bases and J lost 7, with 19 bases in between. Germline CDR1 reads SGHTA; CDR2 reads FQGNSA. Supplemented by reference TRBV7-2 and TRBJ2-3, the full variable domain reads GAGVSQSPSNKVTEKGKDVELRCDPISGHTALYWYRQSLGQGLEFLIYFQGNSAPDKSGLPSDRFSAERTGGSVSTLTIQRTQQEDSAVYLCASSLRVSQGVNTQYFGPGTRLTVL.

This clonotype was seen ten or more times. V usage is TRBV7-8 and J usage is TRBJ2-5; D is unresolved. The ends were cut back, 3 bases at V and 2 bases at J, with 10 bases in the middle. The CDR3 sequence is 14 residues long. Germline-derived CDR1 and CDR2 are SGHVS and FQNEAQ. CDR3 coding DNA: TGTGCCAGCAGCTTTGAAGGGCGGCAAGAGACCCAGTACTTC. This sequence encodes CASSFEGRQETQYF. The full variable domain, its missing parts supplied by reference TRBV7-8 and TRBJ2-5, is GAGVSQSPRYKVAKRGQDVALRCDPISGHVSLFWYQQALGQGPEFLTYFQNEAQLDKSGLPSDRFFAERPEGSVSTLKIQRTQQEDSAVYLCASSFEGRQETQYFGPGTRLLVL.

The chain recombines TRBV7-2 with TRBJ1-1; unclear D gene. Germline V gene data show CDR1 as SGHTA and CDR2 as FQGNSA. The CDR3 extends over 11 amino acids. The V end was cut by 4 bases, the J end by 13 bases, with 13 bases between. Written as DNA, the CDR3 is TGTGCCAGCAGCTCCCTCGACAACCTTTTCTTT. Protein: CASSSLDNLFF.

This clonotype was counted many times. This chain joins TRBV7-6 and TRBJ1-1; TRBD1 matches 8 bases. There are 15 residues in the CDR3. Germline trimming cut 4 bases from V and 0 bases from J; bases unmatched to any gene: 4. Per germline, CDR1 SGHVS and CDR2 FNYEAQ. The CDR3 DNA sequence: TGTGCCAGCAGCTCACAGACAGGGGTGAACACTGAAGCTTTCTTT. Translated: CASSSQTGVNTEAFF.

This clonotype was found many times. The chain uses TRBV7-2 and TRBJ2-5, with D possibly matching TRBD1 (8 bases). V was cut by 2 bases and J by 5 bases, with 18 bases left in between. Germline CDR1 SGHTA, CDR2 FQGNSA. This CDR3 contains 16 residues. CDR3 sequence: CASSLIRLAGGETQYF. Written as DNA, the CDR3 is TGTGCCAGCAGCTTAATTCGACTAGCAGGGGGCGAGACCCAGTACTTC.

This clonotype was counted ten times or more. The CDR3 is CASSSGERGSVDTQYF. CDR3 bases: TGTGCCAGCAGCTCCGGGGAGCGGGGGTCGGTGGATACGCAGTATTTT. The chain employs TRBV7-2 and TRBJ2-3; TRBD2 agrees at 8 bases. CDR1 SGHTA and CDR2 FQGNSA come from the germline V gene. This CDR3 region has 16 residues. The ends lost 4 bases at V and 6 bases at J; junction bases unmatched: 12.

This clonotype was seen at least ten times. V and J are TRBV5-4 and TRBJ1-1, with a tentative D call TRBD1 (6 bases). V shed 0 bases and J shed 1 base, with 13 bases lying between them. Germline assignment: CDR1 SGHNT and CDR2 YYREEE (reference sequence). This CDR3 has 16 amino acids. CDR3 in DNA: TGTGCCAGCAGCTTGGTTTCTACAGGGTGGAACACTGAAGCTTTCTTT. This codes for CASSLVSTGWNTEAFF.